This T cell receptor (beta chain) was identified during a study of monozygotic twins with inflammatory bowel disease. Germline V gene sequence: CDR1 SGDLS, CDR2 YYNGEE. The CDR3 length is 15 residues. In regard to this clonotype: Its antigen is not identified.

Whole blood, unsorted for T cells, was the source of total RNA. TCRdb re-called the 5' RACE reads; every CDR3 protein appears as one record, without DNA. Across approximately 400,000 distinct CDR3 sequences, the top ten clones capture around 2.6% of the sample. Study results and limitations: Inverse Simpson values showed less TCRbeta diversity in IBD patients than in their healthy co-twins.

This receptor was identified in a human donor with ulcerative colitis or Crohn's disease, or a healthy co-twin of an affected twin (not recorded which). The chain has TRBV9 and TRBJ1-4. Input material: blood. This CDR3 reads CASSVGASTNEKLFF.